Listed below are T cell receptor beta chains from one sample, sequenced in a study of response to subunit inactivated influenza vaccine. TCRdb independently ran MiXCR on the RT-PCR reads; one entry per CDR3 protein. The sample shows over 400,000 distinct CDR3 sequences, over 9.5% of them seen only once. Here the sequenced sample was PBMCs from blood, taken roughly 47 days after vaccination. The receptor source for this set is a man aged 50 to 60 who received an inactivated influenza vaccine. Both conserved end residues are part of each CDR3. The order of the fields is V gene, J gene, CDR3 protein.

V: TRBV5-1; J: TRBJ2-3; CDR3: CASSLSVASTDTQYF
V: TRBV12-3/TRBV12-4; J: TRBJ1-4; CDR3: CASSLRSSGLFF
V: TRBV29-1; J: TRBJ2-3; CDR3: CSVEGASKRGGTDTQYF
V: TRBV7-3; J: TRBJ1-2; CDR3: CASSLDSSYYGYTF
V: TRBV5-5; J: TRBJ1-2; CDR3: CASSLESVRAGYTF
V: TRBV12-5; J: TRBJ1-2; CDR3: CASGDPSATSDGYTF
V: TRBV27; J: TRBJ1-2; CDR3: CASSLRSTGSYGYTF
V: TRBV3-1; J: TRBJ2-1; CDR3: CASSLAGGPIPLFF
V: TRBV4-3; J: TRBJ2-2; CDR3: CASSQGPGGTGELFF
V: TRBV6-5; J: TRBJ2-5; CDR3: CASSFGQAETQYF
V: TRBV10-3; J: TRBJ2-3; CDR3: CAISLTSGVADTQYF
V: TRBV12-3/TRBV12-4; J: TRBJ1-2; CDR3: CASSPDHREGYTF
V: TRBV28; J: TRBJ2-7; CDR3: CASSPWRGSTYEQYF
V: TRBV5-1; J: TRBJ1-2; CDR3: CASSLTSALPYGYTF
V: TRBV7-7; J: TRBJ2-7; CDR3: CASSPSPGQGGEQYF
V: TRBV29-1; J: TRBJ2-5; CDR3: CSVNYLRGIQETQYF
V: TRBV24-1; J: TRBJ2-7; CDR3: CATSDLGTHKYF
V: TRBV20-1; J: TRBJ2-2; CDR3: CSARSTGELFF
V: TRBV20-1; J: TRBJ1-2; CDR3: CSASGGRGYGYTF
V: TRBV7-2; J: TRBJ2-5; CDR3: CASSLGGRGLGETQYF
V: TRBV5-6; J: TRBJ2-7; CDR3: CASSRTREQYF
V: TRBV9; J: TRBJ2-5; CDR3: CASSVTPVGEAQYF
V: TRBV7-2; J: TRBJ2-1; CDR3: CASSLGGQGANEQFF
V: TRBV5-6; J: TRBJ2-3; CDR3: CASSQWSTDTQYF
V: TRBV20-1; J: TRBJ1-5; CDR3: CSATTGGGAQHF
V: TRBV3-1; J: TRBJ2-1; CDR3: CASRGTSGKDNEQFF
V: TRBV30; J: TRBJ2-5; CDR3: CAWSLGFGETQYF
V: TRBV24-1; J: TRBJ2-7; CDR3: CATSDPGTSGSSRDEQYF
V: TRBV12-3/TRBV12-4; J: TRBJ2-2; CDR3: CASRGTLANTGELFF
V: TRBV12-3/TRBV12-4; J: TRBJ1-5; CDR3: CASRAGRGDRQPQHF
V: TRBV6-2/TRBV6-3; J: TRBJ2-1; CDR3: CAIGQGLREQFF
V: TRBV29-1; J: TRBJ2-1; CDR3: CSVEGVREGRLSYNEQFF
V: TRBV5-1; J: TRBJ1-1; CDR3: CASGRGPTEAFF
V: TRBV7-9; J: TRBJ2-1; CDR3: CASFSGGEQFF
V: TRBV12-3/TRBV12-4; J: TRBJ1-2; CDR3: CASSGTGGYGYTF
V: TRBV18; J: TRBJ1-4; CDR3: CASSLSQGTANEKLFF
V: TRBV7-2; J: TRBJ2-1; CDR3: CASSLEYGGNEQFF
V: TRBV4-1; J: TRBJ1-1; CDR3: CASSLTPLNTEAFF
V: TRBV7-2; J: TRBJ2-1; CDR3: CASNPRGSNEQFF
V: TRBV20-1; J: TRBJ2-5; CDR3: CSAAAGGPKETQYF
V: TRBV9; J: TRBJ2-1; CDR3: CASGKGRSSYNEQFF
V: TRBV7-2; J: TRBJ2-2; CDR3: CASSLMAGSSGELFF
V: TRBV5-5; J: TRBJ2-1; CDR3: CASSLTGTGLSGQFF
V: TRBV18; J: TRBJ2-7; CDR3: CASRLQASSYEQYF
V: TRBV12-3/TRBV12-4; J: TRBJ2-5; CDR3: CASTSGRGWAYQETQYF
V: TRBV18; J: TRBJ2-7; CDR3: CASSPTSTYEQYF
V: TRBV5-6; J: TRBJ2-7; CDR3: CASSLYTGYEQYF
V: TRBV29-1; J: TRBJ2-5; CDR3: CSVWDRVPQETQYF
V: TRBV29-1; J: TRBJ2-1; CDR3: CSGGRKWQGTYNEQFF
V: TRBV5-1; J: TRBJ1-4; CDR3: CASSTGQGHTNEKLFF
V: TRBV9; J: TRBJ2-1; CDR3: CASGPRGTYNEQFF
V: TRBV3-1; J: TRBJ2-3; CDR3: CASSTGTPSTDTQYF
V: TRBV20-1; J: TRBJ2-3; CDR3: CSARDGKATDTQYF
V: TRBV20-1; J: TRBJ2-7; CDR3: CSARGRYEQYF
V: TRBV6-2/TRBV6-3; J: TRBJ2-7; CDR3: CASRGRDGVRQYEQYF